The subject of this entry is one T cell receptor (beta chain). This entry is derived from a study of control samples from healthy donors and cancer patients. CDR1 is SGHKS and CDR2 is YYEKEE in the germline V gene (reference sequence). The CDR3 totals 18 residues. The V and J ends lost 0 bases and 0 bases respectively, with 16 bases between them. Profiled with immunoSEQ multiplex PCR; TCRdb holds only in-frame clones, not every one. The table includes around 150,000 clones, approximately 90% detected once. The sequence was collected from a man between 25 and 39 years old in good health. The gene calls are TRBV5-5 and TRBJ1-5; no clear D. Specimen: blood. CDR3 sequence (DNA): TGTGCCAGCAGCTTGGTCTTTCCAGACCCGTATAGCAATCAGCCCCAGCATTTT. Translated: CASSLVFPDPYSNQPQHF.